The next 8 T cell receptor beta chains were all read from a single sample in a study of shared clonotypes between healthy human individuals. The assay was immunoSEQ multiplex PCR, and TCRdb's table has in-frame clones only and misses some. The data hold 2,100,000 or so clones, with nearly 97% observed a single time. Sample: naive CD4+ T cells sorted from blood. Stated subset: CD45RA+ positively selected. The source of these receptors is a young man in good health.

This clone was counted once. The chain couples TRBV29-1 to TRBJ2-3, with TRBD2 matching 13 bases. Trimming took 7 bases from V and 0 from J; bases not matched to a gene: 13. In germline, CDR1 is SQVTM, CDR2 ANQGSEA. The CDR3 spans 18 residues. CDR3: CSAAKLAGGVTSTDTQYF. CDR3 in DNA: TGCAGCGCCGCAAAACTAGCGGGGGGGGTAACTAGCACAGATACGCAGTATTTT.

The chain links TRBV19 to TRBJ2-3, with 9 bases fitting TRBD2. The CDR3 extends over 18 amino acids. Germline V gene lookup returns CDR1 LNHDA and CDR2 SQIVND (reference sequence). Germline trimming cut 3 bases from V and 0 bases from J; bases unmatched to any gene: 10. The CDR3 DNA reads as TGTGCCAGTAGTATTATAGCCCGACTAGCGGATAGCACAGATACGCAGTATTTT. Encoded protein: CASSIIARLADSTDTQYF.

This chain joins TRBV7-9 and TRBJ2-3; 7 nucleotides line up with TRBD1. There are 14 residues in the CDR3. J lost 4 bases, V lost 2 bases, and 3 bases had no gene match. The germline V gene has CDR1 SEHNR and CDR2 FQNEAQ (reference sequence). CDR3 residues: CASSLITGADTQYF. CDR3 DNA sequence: TGTGCCAGCAGCTTAATTACAGGGGCAGATACGCAGTATTTT.

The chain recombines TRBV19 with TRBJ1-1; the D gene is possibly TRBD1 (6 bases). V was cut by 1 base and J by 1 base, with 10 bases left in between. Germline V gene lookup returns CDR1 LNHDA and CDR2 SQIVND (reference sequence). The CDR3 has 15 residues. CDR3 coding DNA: TGTGCCAGTAGTATAGGCCCAGGGGCGAACACTGAAGCTTTCTTT. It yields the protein CASSIGPGANTEAFF.

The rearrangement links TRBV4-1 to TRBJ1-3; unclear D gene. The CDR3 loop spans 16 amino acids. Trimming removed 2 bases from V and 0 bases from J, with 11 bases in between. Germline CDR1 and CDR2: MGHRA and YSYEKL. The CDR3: CASSQSPALSGNTIYF. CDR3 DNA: TGCGCCAGCAGCCAATCACCGGCTCTCTCTGGAAACACCATATATTTT.

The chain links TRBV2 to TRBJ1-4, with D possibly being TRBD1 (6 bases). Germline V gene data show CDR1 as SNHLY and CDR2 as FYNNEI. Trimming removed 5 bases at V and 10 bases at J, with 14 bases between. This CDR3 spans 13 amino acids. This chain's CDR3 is CASSRQGRGKLFF. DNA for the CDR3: TGTGCCAGCAGTAGGCAGGGGAGGGGAAAACTGTTTTTT.

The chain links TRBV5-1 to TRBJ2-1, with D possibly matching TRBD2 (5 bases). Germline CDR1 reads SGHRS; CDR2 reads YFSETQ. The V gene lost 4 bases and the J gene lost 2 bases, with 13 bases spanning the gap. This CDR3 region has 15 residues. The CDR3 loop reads CASSPEVAAYNEQFF. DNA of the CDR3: TGCGCCAGCAGCCCGGAGGTAGCCGCCTACAATGAGCAGTTCTTC.

In DNA form, the CDR3 reads TGTGCCAGCAGCTCGTACAGGGAAGAGACCCAGTACTTC. Protein product: CASSSYREETQYF. The chain recombines TRBV5-4 with TRBJ2-5; the D gene is possibly TRBD1 (6 bases). This CDR3 region has 13 residues. Between the trimmed V and J ends, which lost 3 bases and 3 bases, there was a span of 9 bases. Germline CDR1 is SGHNT and CDR2 is YYREEE (reference sequence).